Reported below is one TCR beta chain. What it binds is not known. The germline V and J ends were trimmed by 3 bases and 0 bases, with 16 bases remaining between them. The germline V gene has CDR1 SGHRS and CDR2 YFSETQ. This CDR3 has 17 residues. This sample was included in a study of T-cell memory formation after mild COVID-19. Findings of the study overall: The finding that pre-infection memory included some responding clones suggested that cross-reactive memory joined. Among contracting clones, CD4+ were mainly CM/EM and CD8+ enriched in EMRA.

TCRdb re-derived calls from the 5' RACE reads in MiXCR, one entry per CDR3 protein. Of 90,000 to 120,000 distinct CDR3 sequences in the sample, more than 9.5% are singletons; the top ten hold 40%. The V gene is TRBV5-1, the J gene TRBJ1-5; D possibly corresponds to TRBD1 (5 bases). The source material was PBMCs or a T cell subset sorted from them (not recorded which). The sequence came from a man between 18 and 29 years old who had mild COVID-19 (a few samples of this study predate the infection). Cell type and time point are not known. The CDR3 loop is CASSWTPVGGSNQPQHF. The CDR3, as DNA: TGCGCCAGCAGCTGGACCCCTGTCGGGGGTAGCAATCAGCCCCAGCATTTT.